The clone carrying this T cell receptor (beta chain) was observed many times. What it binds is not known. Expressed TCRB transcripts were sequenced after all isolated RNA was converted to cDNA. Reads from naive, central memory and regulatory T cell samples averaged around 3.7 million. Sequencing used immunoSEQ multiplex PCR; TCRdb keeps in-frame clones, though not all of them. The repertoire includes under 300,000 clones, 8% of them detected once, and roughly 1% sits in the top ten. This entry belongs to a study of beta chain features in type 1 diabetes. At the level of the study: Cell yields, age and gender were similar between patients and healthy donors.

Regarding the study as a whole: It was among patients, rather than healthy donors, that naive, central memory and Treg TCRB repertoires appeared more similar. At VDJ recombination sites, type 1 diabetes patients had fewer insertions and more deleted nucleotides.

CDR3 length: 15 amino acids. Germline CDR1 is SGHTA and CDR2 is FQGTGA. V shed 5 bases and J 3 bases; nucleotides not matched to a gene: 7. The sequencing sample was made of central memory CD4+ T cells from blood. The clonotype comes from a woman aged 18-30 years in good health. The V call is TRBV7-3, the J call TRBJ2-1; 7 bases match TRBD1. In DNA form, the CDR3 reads TGTGCCAGCAGCCCGCTCGGACAGGTCTACAATGAGCAGTTCTTC. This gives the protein CASSPLGQVYNEQFF.